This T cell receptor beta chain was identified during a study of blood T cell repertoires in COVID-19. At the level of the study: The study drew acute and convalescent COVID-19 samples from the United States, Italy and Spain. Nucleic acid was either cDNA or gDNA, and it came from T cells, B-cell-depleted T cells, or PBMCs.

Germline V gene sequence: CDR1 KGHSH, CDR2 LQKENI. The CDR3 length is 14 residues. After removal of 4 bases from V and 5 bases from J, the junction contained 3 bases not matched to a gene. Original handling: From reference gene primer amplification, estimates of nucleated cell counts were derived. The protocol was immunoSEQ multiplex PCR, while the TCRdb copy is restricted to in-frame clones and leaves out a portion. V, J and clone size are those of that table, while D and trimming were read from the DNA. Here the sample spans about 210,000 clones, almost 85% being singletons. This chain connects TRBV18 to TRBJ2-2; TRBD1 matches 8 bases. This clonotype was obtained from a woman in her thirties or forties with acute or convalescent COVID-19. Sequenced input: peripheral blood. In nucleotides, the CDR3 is TGTGCCAGCTCACTAGACAGGGGAACCGGGGAGCTGTTTTTT. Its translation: CASSLDRGTGELFF.